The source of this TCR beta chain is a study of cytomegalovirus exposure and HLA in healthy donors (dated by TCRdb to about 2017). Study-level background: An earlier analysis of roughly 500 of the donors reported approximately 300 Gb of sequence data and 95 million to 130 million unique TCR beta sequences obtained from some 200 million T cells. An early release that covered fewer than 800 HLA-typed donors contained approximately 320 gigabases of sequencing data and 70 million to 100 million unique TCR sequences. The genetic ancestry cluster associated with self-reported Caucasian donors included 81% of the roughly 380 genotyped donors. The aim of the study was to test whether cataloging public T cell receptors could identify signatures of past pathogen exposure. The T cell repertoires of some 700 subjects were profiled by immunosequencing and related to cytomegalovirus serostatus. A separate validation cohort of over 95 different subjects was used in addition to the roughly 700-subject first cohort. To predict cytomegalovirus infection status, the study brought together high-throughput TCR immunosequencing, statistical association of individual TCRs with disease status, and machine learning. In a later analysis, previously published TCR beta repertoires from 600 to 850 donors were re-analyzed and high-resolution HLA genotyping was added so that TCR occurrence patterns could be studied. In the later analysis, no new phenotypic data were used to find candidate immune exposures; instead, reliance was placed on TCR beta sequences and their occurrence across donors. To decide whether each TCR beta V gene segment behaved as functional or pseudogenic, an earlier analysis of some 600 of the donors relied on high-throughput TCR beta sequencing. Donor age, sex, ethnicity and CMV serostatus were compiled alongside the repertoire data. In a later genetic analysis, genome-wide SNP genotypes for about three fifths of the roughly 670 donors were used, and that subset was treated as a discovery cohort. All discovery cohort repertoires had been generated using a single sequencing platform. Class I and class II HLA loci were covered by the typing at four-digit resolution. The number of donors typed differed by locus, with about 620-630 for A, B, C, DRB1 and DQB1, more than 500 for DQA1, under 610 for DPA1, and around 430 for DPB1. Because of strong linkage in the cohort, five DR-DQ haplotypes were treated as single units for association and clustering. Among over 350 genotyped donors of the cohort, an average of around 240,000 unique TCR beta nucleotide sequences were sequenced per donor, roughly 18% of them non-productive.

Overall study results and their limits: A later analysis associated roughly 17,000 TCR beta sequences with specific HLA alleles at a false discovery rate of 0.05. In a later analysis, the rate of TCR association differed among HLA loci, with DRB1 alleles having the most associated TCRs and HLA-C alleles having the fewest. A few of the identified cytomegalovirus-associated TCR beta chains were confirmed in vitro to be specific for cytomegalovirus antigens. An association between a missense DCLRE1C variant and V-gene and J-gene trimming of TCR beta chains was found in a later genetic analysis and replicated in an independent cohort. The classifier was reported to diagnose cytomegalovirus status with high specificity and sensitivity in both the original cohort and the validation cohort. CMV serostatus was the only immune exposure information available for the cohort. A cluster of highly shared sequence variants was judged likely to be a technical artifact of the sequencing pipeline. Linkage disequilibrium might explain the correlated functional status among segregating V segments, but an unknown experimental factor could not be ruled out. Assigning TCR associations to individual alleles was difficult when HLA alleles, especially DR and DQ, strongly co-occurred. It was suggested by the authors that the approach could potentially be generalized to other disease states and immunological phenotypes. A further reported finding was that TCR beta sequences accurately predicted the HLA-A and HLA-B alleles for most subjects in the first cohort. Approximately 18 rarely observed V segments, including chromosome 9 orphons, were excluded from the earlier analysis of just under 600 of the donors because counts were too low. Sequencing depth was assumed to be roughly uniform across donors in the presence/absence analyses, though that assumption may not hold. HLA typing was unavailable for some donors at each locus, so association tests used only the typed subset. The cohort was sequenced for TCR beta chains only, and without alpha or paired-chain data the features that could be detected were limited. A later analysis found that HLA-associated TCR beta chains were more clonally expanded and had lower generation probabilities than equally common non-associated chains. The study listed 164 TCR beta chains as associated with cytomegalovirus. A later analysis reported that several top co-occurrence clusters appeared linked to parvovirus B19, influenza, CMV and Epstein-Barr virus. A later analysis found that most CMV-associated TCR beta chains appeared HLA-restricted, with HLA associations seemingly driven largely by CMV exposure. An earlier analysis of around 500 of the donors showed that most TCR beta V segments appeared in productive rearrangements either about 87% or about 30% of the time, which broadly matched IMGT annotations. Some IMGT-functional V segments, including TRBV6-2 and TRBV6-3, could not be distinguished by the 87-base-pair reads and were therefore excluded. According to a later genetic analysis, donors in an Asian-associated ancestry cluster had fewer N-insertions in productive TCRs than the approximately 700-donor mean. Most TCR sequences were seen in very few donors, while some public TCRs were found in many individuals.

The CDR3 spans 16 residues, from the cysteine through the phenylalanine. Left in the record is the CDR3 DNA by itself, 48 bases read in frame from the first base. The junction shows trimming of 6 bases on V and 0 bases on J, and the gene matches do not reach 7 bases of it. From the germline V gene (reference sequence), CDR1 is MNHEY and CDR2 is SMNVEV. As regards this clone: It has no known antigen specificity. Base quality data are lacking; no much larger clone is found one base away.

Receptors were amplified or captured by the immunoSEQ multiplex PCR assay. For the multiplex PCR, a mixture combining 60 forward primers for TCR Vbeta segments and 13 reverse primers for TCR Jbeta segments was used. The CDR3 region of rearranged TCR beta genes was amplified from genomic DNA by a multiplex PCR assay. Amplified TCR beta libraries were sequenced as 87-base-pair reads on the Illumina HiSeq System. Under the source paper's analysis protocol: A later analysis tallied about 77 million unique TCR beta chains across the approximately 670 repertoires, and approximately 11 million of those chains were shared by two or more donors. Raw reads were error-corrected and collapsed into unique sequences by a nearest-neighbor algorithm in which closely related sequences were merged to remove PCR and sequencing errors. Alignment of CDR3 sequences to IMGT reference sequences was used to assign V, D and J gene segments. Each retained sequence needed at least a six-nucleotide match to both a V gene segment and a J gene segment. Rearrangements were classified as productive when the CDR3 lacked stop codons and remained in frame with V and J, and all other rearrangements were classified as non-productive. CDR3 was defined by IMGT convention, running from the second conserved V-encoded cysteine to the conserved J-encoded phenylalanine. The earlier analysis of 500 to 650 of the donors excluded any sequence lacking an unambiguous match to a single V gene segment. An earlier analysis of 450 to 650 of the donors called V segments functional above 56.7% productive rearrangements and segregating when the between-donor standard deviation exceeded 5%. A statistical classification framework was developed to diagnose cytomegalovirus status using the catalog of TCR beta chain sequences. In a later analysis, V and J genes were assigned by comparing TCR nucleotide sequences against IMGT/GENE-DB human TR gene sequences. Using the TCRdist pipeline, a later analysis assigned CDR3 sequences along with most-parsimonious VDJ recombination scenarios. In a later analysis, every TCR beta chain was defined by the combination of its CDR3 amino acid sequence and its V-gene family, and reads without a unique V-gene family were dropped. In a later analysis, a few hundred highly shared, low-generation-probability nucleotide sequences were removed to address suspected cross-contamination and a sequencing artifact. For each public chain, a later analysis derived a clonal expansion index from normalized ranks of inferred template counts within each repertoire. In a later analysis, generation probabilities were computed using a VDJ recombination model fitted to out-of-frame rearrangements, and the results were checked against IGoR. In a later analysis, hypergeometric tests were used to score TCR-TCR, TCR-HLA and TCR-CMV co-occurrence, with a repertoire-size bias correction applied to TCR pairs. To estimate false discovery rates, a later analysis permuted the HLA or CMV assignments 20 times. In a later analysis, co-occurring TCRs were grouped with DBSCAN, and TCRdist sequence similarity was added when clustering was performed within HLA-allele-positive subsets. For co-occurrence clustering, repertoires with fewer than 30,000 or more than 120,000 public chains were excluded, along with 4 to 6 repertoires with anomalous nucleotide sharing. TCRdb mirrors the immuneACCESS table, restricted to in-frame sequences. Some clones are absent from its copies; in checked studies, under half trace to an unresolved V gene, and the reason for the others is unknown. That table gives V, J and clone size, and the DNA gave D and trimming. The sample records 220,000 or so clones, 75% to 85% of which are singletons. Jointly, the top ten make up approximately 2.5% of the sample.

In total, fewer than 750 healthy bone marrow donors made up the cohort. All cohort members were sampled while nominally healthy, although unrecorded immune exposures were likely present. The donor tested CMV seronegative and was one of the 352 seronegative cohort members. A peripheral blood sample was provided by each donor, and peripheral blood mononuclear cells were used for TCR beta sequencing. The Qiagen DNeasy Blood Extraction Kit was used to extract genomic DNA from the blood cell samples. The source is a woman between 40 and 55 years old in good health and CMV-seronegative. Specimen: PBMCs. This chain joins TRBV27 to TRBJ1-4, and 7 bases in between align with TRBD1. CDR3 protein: CASRLTGLSTNEKLFF. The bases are TGTGCCAGCAGGCTGACAGGGTTATCAACTAATGAAAAACTGTTTTTT. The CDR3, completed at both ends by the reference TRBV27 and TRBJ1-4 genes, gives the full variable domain EAQVTQNPRYLITVTGKKLTVTCSQNMNHEYMSWYRQDPGLGLRQIYYSMNVEVTDKGDVPEGYKVSRKEKRNFPLILESPSPNQTSLYFCASRLTGLSTNEKLFFGSGTQLSVL.